The 10 T cell receptor beta chains below were found in one sample sequenced in a study of blood T cells in healthy people across ages. With a J-beta primer mix and a sample-barcoded 5' primer, a second PCR ran roughly 6 to 11 cycles. TCRdb passed the 5' RACE reads through MiXCR, listing each CDR3 protein once. The sample holds 1,500,000 or so distinct CDR3 sequences, around 55% seen once. Sequenced material: blood. Receptors originate from a man younger than 35 in good health.

The chain links TRBV15 to TRBJ2-7; TRBD2 is a possible D gene (5 bases). This CDR3 comprises 13 residues. Germline lookup yields CDR1 LNHNV and CDR2 YYDKDF (reference sequence). Trimming removed 2 bases at V and 3 bases at J, with 8 bases between. The CDR3 region has the DNA TGTGCCACCAGCAGAAGACTAAACTACGAGCAGTACTTC. Its translation: CATSRRLNYEQYF.

This clonotype was detected only a few times. The V call is TRBV29-1, the J call TRBJ2-1; a possible D gene is TRBD2 (5 bases). CDR1 SQVTM and CDR2 ANQGSEA come from the germline V gene. With 3 bases removed from V and 2 bases from J, the gap between germline ends came to 5 bases. The CDR3 is 12 amino acids. The chain's CDR3 is CSVDSAYNEQFF. The DNA of the CDR3 is TGCAGCGTTGATAGCGCCTACAATGAGCAGTTCTTC.

In its sample, this clonotype was seen a few times. The chain joins TRBV29-1 to TRBJ2-5; no definite D call. Trimming removed 2 bases at V and 3 bases at J, with 10 bases between. CDR1 SQVTM and CDR2 ANQGSEA come from the germline V gene. CDR3 length: 13 residues. CDR3 residues: CSVEKGVEETQYF. The CDR3 DNA sequence: TGCAGCGTTGAAAAGGGCGTTGAAGAGACCCAGTACTTC.

V gene TRBV11-1 combines with J gene TRBJ2-1; 8 bases agree with TRBD2. The CDR3 has 17 amino acids. From germline, CDR1 is SGHAT and CDR2 FQDESV (reference sequence). V lost 1 base, J lost 0 bases, and 5 bases stayed unmatched. The CDR3 sequence: CASSLGVSGASYNEQFF. The CDR3 DNA is TGTGCCAGCAGCTTAGGGGTTAGCGGGGCCTCCTACAATGAGCAGTTCTTC.

The chain uses TRBV12-3 or TRBV12-4 and TRBJ2-1, with 7 nucleotides matching TRBD2. The V and J ends lost 5 bases and 8 bases, in that order; junction bases with no gene match: 9. This CDR3 has 14 amino acids. CDR3 residues: CASSLFLGGDEQFF. The CDR3 DNA reads as TGTGCCAGCAGTCTGTTCTTGGGGGGGGATGAGCAGTTCTTC.

The chain has TRBV20-1 and TRBJ2-1, with a weak D call TRBD2 (5 bases). Deletions cut 1 base from V and 3 bases from J, with 7 bases between. The V gene's germline CDR1 is DFQATT and CDR2 SNEGSKA (reference sequence). The length of the CDR3 is 13 residues. The CDR3 region has the DNA TGCAGTGCTAGAGTCGGGGACTACAATGAGCAGTTCTTC. This sequence encodes CSARVGDYNEQFF.

This clonotype appeared a few times. CDR3 region: CASSSGQGAGEQYF. The CDR3, as DNA: TGTGCCAGCAGCTCCGGACAGGGGGCGGGGGAGCAGTACTTC. This chain links TRBV7-9 with TRBJ2-7; 11 bases are a match to TRBD1. Germline-derived CDR1 and CDR2 are SEHNR and FQNEAQ (reference sequence). Germline trimming cut 4 bases from V and 7 bases from J; bases unmatched to any gene: 6. The CDR3 is 14 amino acids.

The V gene is TRBV6-6, the J gene TRBJ1-2; 8 bases are a match to TRBD1. Losses at the gene ends were 1 base for V and 7 bases for J; bases not matched to a gene: 8. The V gene's germline CDR1 is MNHNY and CDR2 SVGAGI (reference sequence). This CDR3 has 15 amino acids. The CDR3 here is CASSYYQDRDLGYTF. CDR3 DNA sequence: TGTGCCAGCAGTTACTACCAGGACAGGGATCTTGGCTACACCTTC.

The V call is TRBV29-1, the J call TRBJ2-1; no firm D call. The germline V gene encodes CDR1 SQVTM and CDR2 ANQGSEA. The CDR3 is 11 amino acids. V lost 3 bases and J 10 bases, leaving 10 bases between the germline ends. CDR3 loop: CSVDTVGEQFF. CDR3 coding DNA: TGCAGCGTTGATACAGTTGGCGAGCAGTTCTTC.

Remarks on this clonotype: One junction end disagrees with the germline gene, perhaps due to a read error. DNA of the CDR3: TGCGGCGTTGTAGGTTTCAACTCCTACAATGAGCAGTTCTTC. It yields the protein CGVVGFNSYNEQFF. The chain carries TRBV29-1 and TRBJ2-1; D gene ambiguous. This CDR3 is built from 14 residues. From germline, CDR1 is SQVTM and CDR2 ANQGSEA.